This TCR beta chain was documented in a study of blood T cells in healthy people across ages. On the study more broadly: The capture of about one barcoded beta molecule per two T cells was achieved by template switching. Findings and caveats of the study: In long-lived donors, naive CD4+ cell counts and diversity exceeded those of aged donors.

Primers used in a second PCR of roughly 6 to 12 cycles were a sample-barcoded 5' primer and a J-beta primer mix. A template-switch adaptor containing 12 random nucleotides labeled each cDNA molecule. TCRdb ran MiXCR on the 5' RACE reads and lists one entry per CDR3 protein. The profile shows almost 1 million distinct CDR3 sequences, just over 50% of them singletons. For this clonotype: Its antigen is not known.

Each donor had approximately 10 milliliters of peripheral blood drawn. The sequence was collected from a woman aged 60 to 75 in good health. Sequences were obtained from blood.

The CDR3 DNA sequence: TGTGCCAGCAGCTTGGGTGTGGGAGACACCGGGGAGCTGTTTTTT. It is translated as CASSLGVGDTGELFF. This rearrangement joins TRBV7-8 to TRBJ2-2; the D gene is possibly TRBD2 (5 bases). The CDR3 contains 15 residues. Per germline, CDR1 SGHVS and CDR2 FQNEAQ. Trimming stripped 3 bases from V and 3 bases from J, with 11 bases between.